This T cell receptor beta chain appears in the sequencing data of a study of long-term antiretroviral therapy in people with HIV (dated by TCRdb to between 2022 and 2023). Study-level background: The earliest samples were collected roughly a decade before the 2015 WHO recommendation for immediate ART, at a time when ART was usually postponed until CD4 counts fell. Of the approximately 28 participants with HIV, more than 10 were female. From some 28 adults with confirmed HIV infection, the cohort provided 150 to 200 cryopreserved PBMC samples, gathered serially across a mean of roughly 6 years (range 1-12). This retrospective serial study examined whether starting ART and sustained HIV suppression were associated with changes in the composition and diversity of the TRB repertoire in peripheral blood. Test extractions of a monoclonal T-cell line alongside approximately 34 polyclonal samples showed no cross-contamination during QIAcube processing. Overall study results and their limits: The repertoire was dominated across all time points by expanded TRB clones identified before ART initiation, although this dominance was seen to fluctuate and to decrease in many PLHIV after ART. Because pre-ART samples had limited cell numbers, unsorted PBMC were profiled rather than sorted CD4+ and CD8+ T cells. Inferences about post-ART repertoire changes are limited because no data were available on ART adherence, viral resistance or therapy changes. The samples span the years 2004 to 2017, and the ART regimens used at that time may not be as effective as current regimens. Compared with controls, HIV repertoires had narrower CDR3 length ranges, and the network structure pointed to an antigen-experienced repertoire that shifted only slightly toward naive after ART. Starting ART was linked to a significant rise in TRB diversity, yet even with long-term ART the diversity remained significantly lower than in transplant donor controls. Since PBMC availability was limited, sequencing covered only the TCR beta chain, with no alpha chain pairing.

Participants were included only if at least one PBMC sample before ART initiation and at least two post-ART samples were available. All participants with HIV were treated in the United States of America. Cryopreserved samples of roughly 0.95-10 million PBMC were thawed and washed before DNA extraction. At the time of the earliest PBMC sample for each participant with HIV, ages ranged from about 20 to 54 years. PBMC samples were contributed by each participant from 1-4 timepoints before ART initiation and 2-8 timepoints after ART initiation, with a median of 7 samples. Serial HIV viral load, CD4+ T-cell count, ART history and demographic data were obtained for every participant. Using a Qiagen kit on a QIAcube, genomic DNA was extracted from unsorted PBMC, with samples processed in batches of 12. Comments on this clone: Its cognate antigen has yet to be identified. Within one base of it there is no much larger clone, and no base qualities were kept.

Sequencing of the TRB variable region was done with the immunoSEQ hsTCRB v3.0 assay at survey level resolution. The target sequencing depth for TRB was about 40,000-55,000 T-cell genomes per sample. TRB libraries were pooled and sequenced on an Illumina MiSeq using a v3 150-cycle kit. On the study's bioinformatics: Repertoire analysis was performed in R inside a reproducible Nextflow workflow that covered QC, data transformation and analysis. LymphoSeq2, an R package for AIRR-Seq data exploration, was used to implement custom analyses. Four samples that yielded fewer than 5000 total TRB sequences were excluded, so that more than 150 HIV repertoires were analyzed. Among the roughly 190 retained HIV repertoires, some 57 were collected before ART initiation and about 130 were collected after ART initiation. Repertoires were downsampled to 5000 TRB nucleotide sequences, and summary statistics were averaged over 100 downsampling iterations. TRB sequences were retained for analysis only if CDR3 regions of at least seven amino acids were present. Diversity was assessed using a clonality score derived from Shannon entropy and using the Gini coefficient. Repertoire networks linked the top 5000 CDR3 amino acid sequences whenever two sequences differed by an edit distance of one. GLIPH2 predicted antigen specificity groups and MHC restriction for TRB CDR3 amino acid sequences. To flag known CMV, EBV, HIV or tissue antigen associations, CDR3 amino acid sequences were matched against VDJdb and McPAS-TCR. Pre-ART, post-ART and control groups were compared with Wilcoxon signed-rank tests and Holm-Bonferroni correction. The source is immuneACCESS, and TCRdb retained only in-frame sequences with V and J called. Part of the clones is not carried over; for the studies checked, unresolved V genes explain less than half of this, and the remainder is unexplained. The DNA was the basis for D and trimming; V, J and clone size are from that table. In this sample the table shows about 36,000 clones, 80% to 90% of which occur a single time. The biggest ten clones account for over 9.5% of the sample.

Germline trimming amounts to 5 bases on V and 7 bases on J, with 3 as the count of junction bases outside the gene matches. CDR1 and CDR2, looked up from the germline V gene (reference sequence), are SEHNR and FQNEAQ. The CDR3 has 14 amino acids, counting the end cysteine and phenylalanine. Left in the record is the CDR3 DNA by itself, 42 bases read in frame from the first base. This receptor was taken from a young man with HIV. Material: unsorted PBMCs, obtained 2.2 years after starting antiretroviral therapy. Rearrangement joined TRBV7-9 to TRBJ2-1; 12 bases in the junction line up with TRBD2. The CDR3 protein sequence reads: CASSRTSGVNEQFF. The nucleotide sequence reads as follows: TGTGCCAGCAGCCGGACTAGCGGGGTGAATGAGCAGTTCTTC.